Listed here is a single T cell receptor beta chain. This record comes from a study of blood T cell repertoires in COVID-19. J lost 4 bases, V lost 2 bases, and 7 bases had no gene match. Germline loops: CDR1 SGHRS, CDR2 YFSETQ. The CDR3 runs to 15 residues. Cohort allocation depended upon clinical history that participants reported. Exposed volunteers were people who met a COVID-19 case within 2 weeks before study entry. Data came from immunoSEQ multiplex PCR; TCRdb stores just in-frame clones and leaves some out. Of some 340,000 clones listed, around nine tenths are singletons. Material for sequencing was PBMCs or T cells enriched from blood (not recorded which). V is TRBV5-1 and J is TRBJ2-3; 7 bases agree with TRBD1. This sequence originates from a woman aged 25 to 39 who had been exposed to COVID-19. Here the CDR3 reads CASSLIGDRADTQYF. CDR3 DNA: TGCGCCAGCAGCTTAATTGGGGACAGAGCAGATACGCAGTATTTT. Using reference TRBV5-1 and TRBJ2-3 for the parts outside the CDR3, the full variable domain is KAGVTQTPRYLIKTRGQQVTLSCSPISGHRSVSWYQQTPGQGLQFLFEYFSETQRNKGNFPGRFSGRQFSNSRSEMNVSTLELGDSALYLCASSLIGDRADTQYFGPGTRLTVL.